Here is one T cell receptor beta chain with its context. TCRalpha and TCRbeta libraries used 5'RACE with constant-segment primers and UMIs. A single record per CDR3 protein comes from TCRdb applying MiXCR to the 5' RACE reads. The data hold some 290,000 distinct CDR3 sequences, with around 15% observed a single time. The CDR3 is 15 amino acids. V was pared by 0 bases and J by 2 bases, with 8 bases between. From germline, CDR1 is LGHNA and CDR2 YSLEER. The data stem from a study of T-cell memory formation after mild COVID-19. About the study: The TCR clusters were mostly specific to one donor.

The chain is built from TRBV4-3 and TRBJ1-5; D is ambiguous. The receptor was isolated from a man between 18 and 29 years old who had mild COVID-19 (a few samples of this study predate the infection). Cell type and time point are not known. The source material was PBMCs or a T cell subset sorted from them (not recorded which). CDR3 region: CASSQDSAGNQPQHF. As DNA, the CDR3 is TGCGCCAGCAGCCAAGATTCGGCGGGCAATCAGCCCCAGCATTTT.